These T cell receptor beta chains were read from a single sample in a study of T-cell memory formation after mild COVID-19. TCRdb redid the calling of the 5' RACE reads with MiXCR, one entry per CDR3 protein. The sample gives roughly 130,000 distinct CDR3 sequences, 5% to 6.5% of which show up once; 2% to 2.5% is in the top ten. The sequenced sample was PBMCs or a T cell subset sorted from them (not recorded which). Receptor source: an adult woman who had mild COVID-19 (a few samples of this study predate the infection). Cell type and time point are not known. Each CDR3 is given with its conserved first and last residue. The order of the fields is J gene, V gene, D gene, clone size, CDR3 protein, CDR3 DNA. D genes are given only for firm matches. Clone size appears in some rows only: once, few, many, or a class for an expanded clone.

j_gene: TRBJ1-4; v_gene: TRBV15; d_gene: NA; abundance: few; CDR3aa: CATSSGGVWGVREKLFF; CDR3nt: TGTGCCACCAGCAGTGGGGGTGTATGGGGGGTCAGGGAAAAACTGTTTTTT
j_gene: TRBJ2-2; v_gene: TRBV29-1; d_gene: TRBD1; abundance: many; CDR3aa: CSVEGVRDRARTGELFF; CDR3nt: TGCAGCGTTGAAGGCGTCCGGGACAGGGCTAGGACCGGGGAGCTGTTTTTT
j_gene: TRBJ2-2; v_gene: TRBV20-1; d_gene: NA; abundance: many; CDR3aa: CSASPAGLNTGELFF; CDR3nt: TGCAGTGCCTCCCCGGCCGGCCTGAACACCGGGGAGCTGTTTTTT
j_gene: TRBJ2-7; v_gene: TRBV7-8; d_gene: NA; abundance: many; CDR3aa: CASSLVLGYEQYF; CDR3nt: TGTGCCAGCAGCTTAGTTCTGGGATACGAGCAGTACTTC
j_gene: TRBJ1-2; v_gene: TRBV3-1; d_gene: NA; abundance: few; CDR3aa: CASSRGRQANYGYTF; CDR3nt: TGTGCCAGCAGCCGGGGACGACAAGCTAACTATGGCTACACCTTC
j_gene: TRBJ2-7; v_gene: TRBV5-1; d_gene: TRBD2; abundance: NA; CDR3aa: CASSFLADYEQYF; CDR3nt: TGCGCCAGCAGCTTCCTAGCGGACTACGAGCAGTACTTC
j_gene: TRBJ2-6; v_gene: TRBV5-4; d_gene: NA; abundance: many; CDR3aa: CASSTGWGSGANVLTF; CDR3nt: TGTGCCAGCAGCACCGGGTGGGGTTCTGGGGCCAACGTCCTGACTTTC
j_gene: TRBJ2-7; v_gene: TRBV19; d_gene: TRBD1; abundance: NA; CDR3aa: CASTDRGSYEQYF; CDR3nt: TGTGCCAGTACGGACAGGGGCTCCTACGAGCAGTACTTC
j_gene: TRBJ2-7; v_gene: TRBV7-9; d_gene: NA; abundance: few; CDR3aa: CASSLDWAYEQYF; CDR3nt: TGTGCCAGCAGCTTAGACTGGGCCTACGAGCAGTACTTC
j_gene: TRBJ2-2; v_gene: TRBV12-3/TRBV12-4; d_gene: NA; abundance: many; CDR3aa: CASSRDRRGNTGELFF; CDR3nt: TGTGCCAGCAGCCGGGACCGGCGCGGGAACACCGGGGAGCTGTTTTTT
j_gene: TRBJ2-6; v_gene: TRBV6-5; d_gene: NA; abundance: many; CDR3aa: CASSLTGPGANVLTF; CDR3nt: TGTGCCAGCAGTTTGACAGGCCCTGGGGCCAACGTCCTGACTTTC
j_gene: TRBJ2-3; v_gene: TRBV5-1; d_gene: NA; abundance: few; CDR3aa: CASSPEGEPRADTQYF; CDR3nt: TGCGCCAGCAGCCCGGAAGGGGAACCCCGGGCAGATACGCAGTATTTT
j_gene: TRBJ2-1; v_gene: TRBV9; d_gene: NA; abundance: few; CDR3aa: CASSVDLLRGEQFF; CDR3nt: TGTGCCAGCAGCGTAGATCTGCTGAGAGGTGAGCAGTTCTTC
j_gene: TRBJ1-1; v_gene: TRBV7-9; d_gene: TRBD1; abundance: many; CDR3aa: CASSVTGGTEAFF; CDR3nt: TGTGCCAGCAGCGTTACAGGGGGCACTGAAGCTTTCTTT
j_gene: TRBJ2-3; v_gene: TRBV12-3/TRBV12-4; d_gene: NA; abundance: NA; CDR3aa: CASSRSSDTQYF; CDR3nt: TGTGCCAGCAGCCGGTCTTCAGATACGCAGTATTTT
j_gene: TRBJ2-4; v_gene: TRBV7-8; d_gene: NA; abundance: NA; CDR3aa: CASSLVGGGSLAKNIQYF; CDR3nt: TGTGCCAGCAGCTTAGTGGGTGGAGGAAGTCTAGCCAAAAACATTCAGTACTTC
j_gene: TRBJ1-5; v_gene: TRBV7-2; d_gene: NA; abundance: few; CDR3aa: CASSSRQANQPQHF; CDR3nt: TGTGCCAGCAGCTCACGACAGGCCAATCAGCCCCAGCATTTT
j_gene: TRBJ2-1; v_gene: TRBV6-6; d_gene: NA; abundance: many; CDR3aa: CASGKGLQTNEQFF; CDR3nt: TGTGCCAGCGGAAAAGGACTGCAAACCAATGAGCAGTTCTTC
j_gene: TRBJ2-5; v_gene: TRBV24-1; d_gene: NA; abundance: few; CDR3aa: CATSDTRPGRGQETQYF; CDR3nt: TGTGCCACCAGTGATACCCGTCCCGGCCGAGGACAAGAGACCCAGTACTTC
j_gene: TRBJ2-1; v_gene: TRBV11-3; d_gene: NA; abundance: few; CDR3aa: CASSFGDYNEQFF; CDR3nt: TGTGCCAGCAGCTTCGGCGACTACAATGAGCAGTTCTTC
j_gene: TRBJ2-2; v_gene: TRBV29-1; d_gene: NA; abundance: few; CDR3aa: CSGLANTGELFF; CDR3nt: TGCAGCGGACTGGCGAACACCGGGGAGCTGTTTTTT
j_gene: TRBJ1-1; v_gene: TRBV4-1; d_gene: NA; abundance: many; CDR3aa: CASSQVVAGSLNTEAFF; CDR3nt: TGCGCCAGCAGCCAAGTGGTGGCAGGGTCTCTGAACACTGAAGCTTTCTTT
j_gene: TRBJ2-7; v_gene: TRBV15; d_gene: NA; abundance: NA; CDR3aa: CATSRALGTSSYEQYF; CDR3nt: TGTGCCACCAGCAGAGCTCTAGGGACCTCCTCCTACGAGCAGTACTTC
j_gene: TRBJ1-5; v_gene: TRBV12-3/TRBV12-4; d_gene: NA; abundance: many; CDR3aa: CASSLAGASNQPQHF; CDR3nt: TGTGCCAGCAGTTTAGCAGGGGCAAGCAATCAGCCCCAGCATTTT
j_gene: TRBJ1-1; v_gene: TRBV7-2; d_gene: NA; abundance: NA; CDR3aa: CASRLRPDMNTEAFF; CDR3nt: TGTGCCAGCCGCTTAAGGCCAGACATGAACACTGAAGCTTTCTTT
j_gene: TRBJ2-6; v_gene: TRBV7-2; d_gene: NA; abundance: few; CDR3aa: CASSPTGTSGANVLTF; CDR3nt: TGTGCCAGCAGCCCCACAGGGACCTCTGGGGCCAACGTCCTGACTTTC
j_gene: TRBJ2-6; v_gene: TRBV21-1; d_gene: NA; abundance: NA; CDR3aa: CASSKGQGAAFPPGANVLTF; CDR3nt: TGTGCCAGCAGTAAAGGGCAGGGGGCCGCATTTCCGCCTGGGGCCAACGTCCTGACTTTC
j_gene: TRBJ1-6; v_gene: TRBV9; d_gene: NA; abundance: many; CDR3aa: CASSVGISSYNSPLHF; CDR3nt: TGTGCCAGCAGCGTCGGTATCAGCTCCTATAATTCACCCCTCCACTTT
j_gene: TRBJ2-5; v_gene: TRBV5-1; d_gene: NA; abundance: many; CDR3aa: CASSLRTDQETQYF; CDR3nt: TGCGCCAGCAGCTTGAGGACAGACCAAGAGACCCAGTACTTC
j_gene: TRBJ2-1; v_gene: TRBV21-1; d_gene: NA; abundance: few; CDR3aa: CASRSGTRTASYNEQFF; CDR3nt: TGTGCCAGCCGGAGTGGGACCCGGACAGCCTCCTACAATGAGCAGTTCTTC
j_gene: TRBJ2-1; v_gene: TRBV7-7; d_gene: TRBD2; abundance: many; CDR3aa: CASSLGRGGHNEQFF; CDR3nt: TGTGCCAGCAGCTTAGGGCGCGGGGGACACAATGAGCAGTTCTTC
j_gene: TRBJ1-2; v_gene: TRBV29-1; d_gene: NA; abundance: many; CDR3aa: CSVWSVYGYTF; CDR3nt: TGCAGCGTTTGGTCGGTCTATGGCTACACCTTC
j_gene: TRBJ1-2; v_gene: TRBV5-1; d_gene: TRBD1; abundance: many; CDR3aa: CASSSRQGTNYGYTF; CDR3nt: TGCGCCAGCAGCTCCAGACAGGGTACGAACTATGGCTACACCTTC
j_gene: TRBJ2-2; v_gene: TRBV7-2; d_gene: TRBD1; abundance: few; CDR3aa: CASSLAGTGTSGELFF; CDR3nt: TGTGCCAGCAGCTTAGCAGGGACAGGGACCTCCGGGGAGCTGTTTTTT
j_gene: TRBJ1-2; v_gene: TRBV7-2; d_gene: TRBD1; abundance: few; CDR3aa: CASRYRGPYGYTF; CDR3nt: TGTGCCAGCAGATACAGGGGACCCTATGGCTACACCTTC
j_gene: TRBJ2-3; v_gene: TRBV4-3; d_gene: NA; abundance: many; CDR3aa: CASSQDFTDTQYF; CDR3nt: TGCGCCAGCAGCCAAGACTTCACAGATACGCAGTATTTT
j_gene: TRBJ2-3; v_gene: TRBV14; d_gene: NA; abundance: NA; CDR3aa: CASSQGGPPDTQYF; CDR3nt: TGTGCCAGCAGCCAAGGCGGTCCACCAGATACGCAGTATTTT
j_gene: TRBJ2-7; v_gene: TRBV7-2; d_gene: TRBD1; abundance: NA; CDR3aa: CASSRQGNGYEQYF; CDR3nt: TGTGCCAGCAGCCGACAGGGAAACGGCTACGAGCAGTACTTC
j_gene: TRBJ1-2; v_gene: TRBV6-2/TRBV6-3; d_gene: NA; abundance: few; CDR3aa: CATYRDNYGYTF; CDR3nt: TGTGCCACCTACCGGGACAACTATGGCTACACCTTC
j_gene: TRBJ2-3; v_gene: TRBV5-1; d_gene: TRBD1; abundance: few; CDR3aa: CASSLASRGPSDTQYF; CDR3nt: TGCGCCAGCAGCTTGGCCAGCAGGGGGCCATCAGATACGCAGTATTTT
j_gene: TRBJ1-1; v_gene: TRBV5-1; d_gene: TRBD1; abundance: NA; CDR3aa: CASSLGGQGATF; CDR3nt: TGCGCCAGCAGCTTGGGTGGACAGGGGGCGACCTTT
j_gene: TRBJ2-1; v_gene: TRBV20-1; d_gene: TRBD2; abundance: many; CDR3aa: CSALRLAGGPNEQFF; CDR3nt: TGCAGTGCTCTTAGACTAGCGGGAGGGCCAAATGAGCAGTTCTTC
j_gene: TRBJ1-1; v_gene: TRBV5-1; d_gene: NA; abundance: many; CDR3aa: CASSLAARSGTEAFF; CDR3nt: TGCGCCAGCAGCTTGGCCGCCAGGTCGGGCACTGAAGCTTTCTTT
j_gene: TRBJ1-1; v_gene: TRBV19; d_gene: NA; abundance: many; CDR3aa: CASIKQGTEAFF; CDR3nt: TGTGCCAGTATCAAACAGGGCACTGAAGCTTTCTTT
j_gene: TRBJ2-3; v_gene: TRBV25-1; d_gene: TRBD2; abundance: NA; CDR3aa: CAARRGGDTDTQYF; CDR3nt: TGTGCCGCTCGGCGCGGGGGGGACACAGATACGCAGTATTTT